The 19 T cell receptor beta chains given below trace back to one sample, sequenced in a study of shared clonotypes between healthy human individuals. Produced via immunoSEQ multiplex PCR; TCRdb's table is partial and in-frame only. The profile covers some 1 million clones, with roughly 80% appearing a single time and 1.4% taken by the ten largest. The sample taken for sequencing was memory CD4+ T cells sorted from blood. Regarding subset: CD45RA-negative fraction. The receptors were gathered from a man between 18 and 29 years old in good health.

The chain employs TRBV27 and TRBJ2-7; 7 bases map to TRBD2. CDR1 is MNHEY and CDR2 is SMNVEV in the germline V gene (reference sequence). Trimming cost V 5 bases and J 4 bases; bases outside gene matches: 5. The CDR3 spans 13 residues. The CDR3 coding sequence is TGTGCCAGCAGTGTTGCCGGGGGGTACGAGCAGTACTTC. Its protein is CASSVAGGYEQYF.

The chain joins TRBV14 to TRBJ1-2; D unresolved. CDR1 SGHDN and CDR2 FVKESK come from the germline V gene. With 1 base removed from V and 4 bases from J, the gap between germline ends came to 7 bases. The CDR3 sequence is 13 residues long. This CDR3 reads CASSQGRTYGYTF. The CDR3 DNA reads TGTGCCAGCAGCCAAGGACGGACCTATGGCTACACCTTC.

This sequence joins TRBV27 and TRBJ1-2; 7 positions agree with TRBD1. Per the germline V gene, CDR1 is MNHEY and CDR2 is SMNVEV (reference sequence). The junction had 17 bases not matched to a gene; V was cut back by 5 bases and J by 8 bases. This CDR3 spans 16 amino acids. The CDR3 DNA follows: TGTGCCAGCAGTATACAGACAGGGACCGGTTTTCGGGGCTACACCTTC. This encodes CASSIQTGTGFRGYTF.

This clone was recorded once. The CDR3 DNA is TGCGCCAGCAGCCAAGATTCGGGCAGCTACGAGCAGTACTTC. Translating gives CASSQDSGSYEQYF. The chain links TRBV4-3 to TRBJ2-7, with D unclear. The CDR3 consists of 14 residues. Trimming took 0 bases from V and 3 from J, leaving 9 bases between them. The germline CDR1 and CDR2 sequences are LGHNA and YSLEER.

This clone was seen more than once but under ten times. The chain joins TRBV5-1 to TRBJ1-1; TRBD1 might be the D (6 bases). Germline loops: CDR1 SGHRS, CDR2 YFSETQ. With 0 bases removed from V and 0 bases from J, the gap between germline ends came to 9 bases. This CDR3 region has 15 residues. DNA of the CDR3: TGCGCCAGCAGCTTGGCCAGGGGCATGAACACTGAAGCTTTCTTT. It is translated as CASSLARGMNTEAFF.

This chain links TRBV4-2 with TRBJ2-1; TRBD2 aligns across 10 bases. CDR1 LGHNA and CDR2 YNFKEQ come from the germline V gene. CDR3 length: 16 amino acids. V lost 4 bases, J lost 2 bases, and 5 bases stayed unmatched. The CDR3 DNA follows: TGTGCCAGCAGCCGAGAAAGCGGGGGGGCCTACAATGAGCAGTTCTTC. It translates to CASSRESGGAYNEQFF.

This clone showed up many times. V gene TRBV18 combines with J gene TRBJ2-6; D possibly corresponds to TRBD1 (6 bases). The germline V gene has CDR1 KGHSH and CDR2 LQKENI. This CDR3 region has 16 residues. Trimming pared 3 bases from V and 1 base from J, leaving 10 bases between. The CDR3 DNA reads as TGTGCCAGCTCACCCAATCAGGGGTCTGGGGCCAACGTCCTGACTTTC. Protein: CASSPNQGSGANVLTF.

Regarding this clone: Other DNA sequences of this sample code for an identical CDR3. The chain carries TRBV5-1 and TRBJ2-2; D call uncertain. The V gene lost 0 bases and the J gene lost 4 bases, with 7 bases spanning the gap. Looked up from germline, CDR1 is SGHRS and CDR2 is YFSETQ. The CDR3 spans 14 residues. The CDR3 here is CASSLGKGTGELFF. DNA for the CDR3: TGCGCCAGCAGCTTGGGAAAGGGCACCGGGGAGCTGTTTTTT. Variable domain in full (rest from reference TRBV5-1 and TRBJ2-2): KAGVTQTPRYLIKTRGQQVTLSCSPISGHRSVSWYQQTPGQGLQFLFEYFSETQRNKGNFPGRFSGRQFSNSRSEMNVSTLELGDSALYLCASSLGKGTGELFFGEGSRLTVL.

This chain links TRBV5-4 with TRBJ2-5; D may be TRBD1 (6 bases). This CDR3 is 13 amino acids long. Germline V CDR1 and CDR2: SGHNT, YYREEE (reference sequence). V was pared by 3 bases and J by 9 bases, with 15 bases between. The CDR3 spells CASSSQGGGAQYF. The CDR3 nucleotides are TGTGCCAGCAGCTCCCAAGGGGGTGGGGCCCAGTACTTC. Full variable domain (missing parts from reference TRBV5-4 and TRBJ2-5): ETGVTQSPTHLIKTRGQQVTLRCSSQSGHNTVSWYQQALGQGPQFIFQYYREEENGRGNFPPRFSGLQFPNYSSELNVNALELDDSALYLCASSSQGGGAQYFGPGTRLLVL.

This sequence joins TRBV20-1 and TRBJ1-1; D unclear. Germline values: CDR1 DFQATT, CDR2 SNEGSKA (reference sequence). CDR3 length: 11 residues. The V and J ends lost 7 bases and 5 bases respectively, with 11 bases between them. Written as DNA, the CDR3 is TGCAGTGGAGCAGGAGGGACTGAAGCTTTCTTT. Amino acids: CSGAGGTEAFF.

J is TRBJ2-7 and V is TRBV7-2; tentative D call: TRBD2 (6 bases). The V gene's germline CDR1 is SGHTA and CDR2 FQGNSA. V was clipped by 1 base and J by 4 bases, with 14 bases between them. This CDR3 is built from 15 residues. The CDR3 loop is CASSLGGTFKYEQYF. In DNA, the CDR3 is TGTGCCAGCAGCTTAGGTGGGACTTTTAAATACGAGCAGTACTTC.

This clone has a handful of counts. V usage is TRBV6-5 and J usage is TRBJ2-3; D gene uncertain. V was trimmed by 6 bases and J by 0 bases, leaving 13 bases between them. Germline CDR1 and CDR2: MNHEY and SVGAGI. The CDR3 runs to 15 residues. The CDR3 nucleotides are TGTGCCAGCAGGGACCCCCAGGATAGCACAGATACGCAGTATTTT. Protein product: CASRDPQDSTDTQYF.

DNA for the CDR3: TGTGCCAGCAGTTTAACAGCGGGAGGAAGTAGTAATGAGCAGTTCTTC. Protein product: CASSLTAGGSSNEQFF. V gene TRBV6-5 combines with J gene TRBJ2-1; 9 nucleotides align to TRBD2. The V gene end was trimmed by 4 bases and the J gene end by 7 bases; junction bases not matched to a gene: 11. Germline loops: CDR1 MNHEY, CDR2 SVGAGI. The CDR3 extends over 16 amino acids.

On this clone: The same CDR3 is also encoded by other DNA sequences in this sample. The chain carries TRBV18 and TRBJ2-6; the D is unclear. V gave up 1 base and J gave up 3 bases, with 7 bases separating them. The CDR3 is made up of 15 amino acids. The germline V gene has CDR1 KGHSH and CDR2 LQKENI. The CDR3 bases are TGTGCCAGCTCACCACAGGGTAGTGGGGCCAACGTCCTGACTTTC. Its translation is CASSPQGSGANVLTF.

This clone was seen once. The chain has TRBV4-1 and TRBJ1-5; 7 bases map to TRBD1. This CDR3 contains 15 residues. J lost 3 bases, V lost 3 bases, and 5 bases had no gene match. CDR1 MGHRA and CDR2 YSYEKL come from the germline V gene. CDR3 loop: CASSHLTGPNQPQHF. The CDR3, as DNA: TGCGCCAGCAGCCACCTGACAGGGCCCAATCAGCCCCAGCATTTT.

J is TRBJ2-1 and V is TRBV30; no definite D call. CDR1 is GTSNPN, CDR2 SVGIG, per germline (reference sequence). This CDR3 contains 12 residues. The V and J ends lost 2 bases and 9 bases respectively, with 11 bases between them. The CDR3 spells CAWSPRKGEQFF. DNA for the CDR3: TGTGCCTGGAGTCCCCGTAAGGGTGAGCAGTTCTTC.

The chain joins TRBV2 to TRBJ2-7; D uncertain. Germline CDR1 is SNHLY and CDR2 is FYNNEI. The germline V and J ends were trimmed by 6 bases and 4 bases, with 7 bases remaining between them. The CDR3 is 11 amino acids. The CDR3 nucleotides read TGTGCCAGCAGCCAGAGATACGAGCAGTACTTC. It translates to CASSQRYEQYF.

The chain couples TRBV30 to TRBJ2-7; D may be TRBD1 or TRBD2 (5 bases each). V dropped 5 bases and J dropped 0 bases, with 8 bases sitting between them. This CDR3 contains 12 residues. Per germline, CDR1 GTSNPN and CDR2 SVGIG (reference sequence). DNA of the CDR3: TGTGCCTGGGGGGGATCCTCCTACGAGCAGTACTTC. The encoded protein is CAWGGSSYEQYF.

The rearrangement uses TRBV11-2 and TRBJ2-3; TRBD2 matches 10 bases. V trimming: 4 bases; J trimming: 9 bases; junction bases outside the gene matches: 10. Germline V gene lookup returns CDR1 SGHAT and CDR2 FQNNGV. The CDR3 runs 15 residues. The CDR3 region is CASSSTVAGGLTQYF. The CDR3 bases are TGTGCCAGCAGCTCCACTGTAGCGGGAGGTTTAACGCAGTATTTT.